This TCR beta chain was sequenced in a study of blood T cell repertoires in COVID-19. As for the study in general: The origin of the acute and convalescent COVID-19 samples was the United States, Italy and Spain. In each case, the material was cDNA or gDNA derived from T cells, B-cell-depleted T cells, or PBMCs.

Profiled with immunoSEQ multiplex PCR; TCRdb holds only in-frame clones, not every one. The table lists 85,000 to 90,000 clones, around 80% of them singletons. Sequencing was done on a sample of peripheral blood. This TCR was recovered from a woman of 80 years or more with acute or convalescent COVID-19.

In DNA form, the CDR3 reads TGTGCCAGCACCCTCTTTAGTTCACCCCTCCACTTT. It translates to CASTLFSSPLHF. The chain joins TRBV2 to TRBJ1-6; D is uncertain. Trimming removed 7 bases from V and 9 bases from J, with 10 bases in between. The CDR3 is 12 residues long. Germline values: CDR1 SNHLY, CDR2 FYNNEI.